These 8 T cell receptor beta chains share one sample of origin, sequenced in a study of HIV-infected patients and healthy controls. cDNA was made from approximately 500 ng RNA using alpha and beta constant primers. Using multiplexing indices, alpha and beta chain libraries were generated apart by chain-specific third strand synthesis. TCRdb reprocessed the 5' RACE reads via MiXCR and lists one record per CDR3 protein. Of approximately 12,000 distinct CDR3 sequences in the sample, over 4% were seen once. All unsorted peripheral T cells were captured because whole blood was used without fractionation. What was sequenced was blood. The receptors derive from an adult in good health.

This clonotype is medium-sized in the sample. This chain connects TRBV2 to TRBJ2-7, with D unclear. With 3 bases removed from V and 3 bases from J, the gap between germline ends came to 12 bases. The CDR3 is 14 residues long. Germline CDR1 is SNHLY and CDR2 is FYNNEI. The CDR3 region has the DNA TGTGCCAGCAGTGATCCCACAACCTTCTACGAGCAGTACTTC. Amino acid sequence: CASSDPTTFYEQYF.

This clonotype was seen only once. The V gene is TRBV7-9, the J gene TRBJ2-3; 14 bases are a match to TRBD2. From germline, CDR1 is SEHNR and CDR2 FQNEAQ (reference sequence). The CDR3 consists of 15 residues. Trimming removed 6 bases from V and 8 bases from J; junction bases left unmatched: 7. CDR3 protein: CASRKGTSGGGTQYF. The CDR3 DNA sequence: TGTGCCAGCAGGAAAGGGACTAGCGGGGGAGGTACGCAGTATTTT.

At least ten counts were recorded for this clonotype. J is TRBJ2-1 and V is TRBV12-3 or TRBV12-4; 13 nucleotides agree with TRBD2. The CDR3 totals 19 residues. With V trimmed by 0 bases and J by 0 bases, 5 bases remained unmatched. The CDR3 loop is CASSLAGLAGFSSYNEQFF. The CDR3 DNA sequence: TGTGCCAGCAGTTTAGCGGGACTAGCGGGGTTTAGCTCCTACAATGAGCAGTTCTTC.

This clonotype was seen many times. The J gene is TRBJ1-1, the V gene TRBV3-1; TRBD1 aligns across 9 bases. The CDR3 loop spans 19 amino acids. V was pared by 0 bases and J by 5 bases, with 16 bases of the junction left unmatched. Germline V CDR1 and CDR2: LGHDT, YNNKEL (reference sequence). CDR3 in DNA: TGTGCCAGCAGCCAAGAGGGCAACAGGGGGCTCTTGAAAGGGACTGAAGCTTTCTTT. Translated: CASSQEGNRGLLKGTEAFF.

This clonotype was detected ten times or more. The chain recombines TRBV7-6 with TRBJ2-7; D unresolved. Germline values: CDR1 SGHVS, CDR2 FNYEAQ. The CDR3 loop spans 15 amino acids. Trimming cost V 5 bases and J 3 bases, with 17 bases left between them. The CDR3 DNA follows: TGTGCCAGCAGCGCTTGGCCCCAGGTTGACTACGAGCAGTACTTC. Translation: CASSAWPQVDYEQYF.

This clonotype was counted a few times. The V gene is TRBV25-1, the J gene TRBJ2-5; 16 nucleotides align to TRBD2. The CDR3 is 18 residues long. Germline-derived CDR1 and CDR2 are MGHDK and SYGVNS. With V trimmed by 1 base and J by 3 bases, 5 bases remained unmatched. CDR3 nucleotides: TGTGCCAGCAGTGAATCTCCGGGACTAGCGGGGGGGAAAGAGACCCAGTACTTC. Translating it yields CASSESPGLAGGKETQYF.

In this sample, this clonotype turned up many times. This chain joins TRBV20-1 and TRBJ2-5, with 11 bases identical to TRBD2. This CDR3 comprises 14 residues. Trimming removed 3 bases from V and 4 bases from J; junction bases left unmatched: 4. The germline V gene encodes CDR1 DFQATT and CDR2 SNEGSKA (reference sequence). The CDR3 sequence is CSARATSGTETQYF. In nucleotides, the CDR3 is TGCAGTGCTAGGGCGACTAGCGGGACAGAGACCCAGTACTTC.

This clonotype occurred many times. V is TRBV27 and J is TRBJ1-1, with D possibly matching TRBD1 (6 bases). The germline gives CDR1 MNHEY, CDR2 SMNVEV (reference sequence). Between the trimmed V and J ends, which lost 6 bases and 1 base, there was a span of 12 bases. This CDR3 region has 14 residues. In DNA form, the CDR3 reads TGTGCCAGCAGCCGACGGGGGCAGAACACTGAAGCTTTCTTT. Its translation is CASSRRGQNTEAFF.